This T cell receptor beta chain was identified during a study of identical twins (TCRdb year 2016). A note on the overall study: TCR alpha and beta repertoires from monozygotic twins, unrelated adults of various ages and cord blood were deep-sequenced to test whether fetal clonotypes persist. To rule out contamination, the twin experiments were replicated at different times with different library preparation protocols. On the study overall, not on this receptor specifically: Excess twin sharing in beta out-of-frame sequences was weaker because fewer shared sequences lowered the signal-to-noise ratio. Abundant cord blood beta clonotypes had fewer insertions, young adult naive repertoires showed a similar but weaker trend, and memory repertoires showed no such trend. Because the same donors could not be followed over many years, conclusions were based on cross-sectional statistical analysis. Compared with coincidental sharing between unrelated individuals, out-of-frame TCR alpha sequences shared between twins showed an excess of sequences with low generation probability. Zero-insertion analyses could be partly confounded by invariant T cells such as MAIT and iNKT, although diverse VJ usage argued against such confounding for most clonotypes. In monozygotic twins, recombination models systematically underestimated out-of-frame TCR alpha sharing, but the models matched the sharing seen between unrelated individuals.

The library was prepared using 5' RACE. The instrument was an Illumina HiSeq 2000. Template switching introduced a universal primer binding site; the final cDNA contained a unique molecular identifier, enabling accurate counting of TCR cDNA molecules. Specific primers in the conserved constant-segment region were used to synthesize first-strand cDNA for the TCR alpha and beta chains. To control for contamination, every cDNA library carried two barcodes: a SMART-Mk sample barcode plus Illumina barcodes. TruSeq adapter sequences, together with Illumina sample barcodes, were added in two successive PCR steps. The Illumina HiSeq platform was used with custom primers to sequence TCR alpha and beta cDNA libraries. As for how the authors treated the data: MiGEC was used to process raw reads and extract unique molecular identifiers, and MiXCR was used to find CDR3 positions. Recombination models were inferred per individual with the repgenHMM and IGoR tools using an EM algorithm. Shared clonotypes were analyzed with the tcR package in R, and sharing was normalized by the product of cloneset sizes. To study raw recombination without the effects of thymic and clonal selection, out-of-frame nonproductive sequences were analyzed. The public reads were quality trimmed at Q25 with fastp and then assembled into clones with MiXCR by TCRdb, keeping productive beta chains. One record per CDR3 amino acid sequence lists the most common genes and DNA. The V and J calls shown here were made by TCRdb, not taken from the authors' results. This sample lists over 250,000 distinct CDR3 sequences; roughly 8.6% were detected once. Clones ranked in the top ten supply under 7.5% of the sample.

Regarding this clonotype: It lacks a known antigen. Base quality data are lacking; no much larger clone is found one base away.

Every donor in the study was a healthy Caucasian. Three pairs of female monozygotic twins, all aged roughly 18 to 29 years, made up the twin cohort. Positive isolation kits from Invitrogen were used to isolate the CD4+ and CD8+ T cell populations. The germline V gene gives CDR1 as SGHVS and CDR2 as FQNEAQ. The CDR3 runs 14 residues from the cysteine to the phenylalanine. Only the CDR3 part of the read is kept: 42 bases, read in frame from the first base. V has 6 bases trimmed and J has 4 bases trimmed; junction bases matching no gene number 6. The same data also contributed to another study, on yellow fever vaccine responses in identical twins. The second publication reports: According to the authors, in identical twins the way T cells responded to vaccination appeared partly convergent and partly personalized. Focusing on identical twins, the study followed the T cell clones that responded to the vaccine, and did so with precision.

The sequence was collected from a young woman in good health. The sequence joins TRBV7-8 to TRBJ2-5; 9 middle bases align to TRBD2. The sample taken for sequencing was CD8+ T cells sorted from blood. The DNA is TGTGCCAGCAGTCCTAGCGGGACGGCAGAGACCCAGTACTTC. Protein translation: CASSPSGTAETQYF. The CDR3, completed at both ends by the reference TRBV7-8 and TRBJ2-5 genes, gives the full variable domain GAGVSQSPRYKVAKRGQDVALRCDPISGHVSLFWYQQALGQGPEFLTYFQNEAQLDKSGLPSDRFFAERPEGSVSTLKIQRTQQEDSAVYLCASSPSGTAETQYFGPGTRLLVL.